This paragraph covers one T cell receptor beta chain sequence. Using immunoSEQ multiplex PCR, the repertoire was profiled, and TCRdb retains in-frame clones only, with some absent. The repertoire holds 30,000 or so clones, roughly nine tenths seen once, with 8% in the top ten. CDR1 is KGHSH, CDR2 LQKENI, per germline. Losses at the gene ends were 4 bases for V and 6 bases for J; bases not matched to a gene: 13. The CDR3 runs 16 residues. This entry is derived from a study of PD-L1 blockade in urothelial cancer. For the study at large: Patients, treated from about 2014 onward, received atezolizumab 1,200 mg intravenously every 3 weeks. Typically, measured as a median, blood samples had about 140,000 T cells.

Time point in this sample: peripheral blood 6 weeks after treatment start. All patients handed over anywhere from 1 to 8 samples, pretreatment and on-treatment. The chain employs TRBV18 and TRBJ2-5, with 8 bases lining up with TRBD2. The clonotype originates from an older man with urothelial cancer. Material: PBMCs, obtained around atezolizumab (anti-PD-L1) treatment. The CDR3 sequence: CASSHSRGAGEKTQYF. The CDR3 DNA follows: TGTGCCAGCTCACACTCGCGGGGAGCGGGAGAAAAGACCCAGTACTTC.